This is a list of T cell receptor beta chains from one sample in a study of T cells in Graves' hyperthyroidism and ophthalmopathy. TCRdb reprocessed the multiplex PCR reads with MiXCR, giving one entry per CDR3 protein. The repertoire holds over 200,000 distinct CDR3 sequences, with roughly 15% as singletons. Sequenced sample: blood. The receptors here all came from a woman aged 40-49 years with Graves' hyperthyroidism that later progressed to Graves' ophthalmopathy. CDR3s include the opening cysteine and the closing phenylalanine or tryptophan. The order of the fields is D gene, J gene, clone size, V gene, CDR3 protein, CDR3 DNA. The D gene is left open where the match is weak. Clone size is not always given. Where it is, it says once, few, many or a class for expanded clones.

TRBD2 | TRBJ2-1 | - | TRBV20-1 | CSAPITGTTYNEQFF | TGCAGTGCTCCCATTACCGGGACTACATACAATGAGCAGTTCTTC
- | TRBJ2-5 | many | TRBV29-1 | CSGRTDQETQYF | TGCAGCGGGAGAACGGATCAAGAGACCCAGTACTTC
- | TRBJ1-6 | many | TRBV20-1 | CSAGTKSSGLPLHF | TGCAGTGCGGGAACTAAAAGCTCGGGGTTACCCCTCCACTTT
- | TRBJ1-5 | - | TRBV4-1 | CASSQVGLKSNQPQHF | TGCGCCAGCAGCCAAGTGGGACTAAAAAGCAATCAGCCCCAGCATTTT
- | TRBJ1-1 | - | TRBV6-5 | CASSYAWGPGTEAYF | -
TRBD1 | TRBJ1-2 | many | TRBV27 | CASSLKGGLYGYTF | TGTGCCAGCAGTTTAAAAGGGGGCCTATATGGCTACACCTTC
- | TRBJ2-1 | many | TRBV9 | CASSVEGLGGSDEQFF | TGTGCCAGCAGCGTAGAGGGGCTAGGGGGGAGCGATGAGCAGTTCTTC
- | TRBJ2-7 | many | TRBV12-3/TRBV12-4 | CASSTRTALYEQYF | TGTGCCAGCAGTACCAGGACGGCGCTCTACGAGCAGTACTTC
TRBD1 | TRBJ2-7 | many | TRBV29-1 | CSVERWRGTGDYEQYF | TGCAGCGTTGAGAGATGGAGAGGGACAGGCGACTACGAGCAGTACTTC
- | TRBJ2-5 | - | TRBV4-1 | CASSHLGLLQETQYF | TGCGCCAGCAGCCACCTAGGACTCCTCCAAGAGACCCAGTACTTC
- | TRBJ1-3 | many | TRBV9 | CASSPGGSPGNTIYF | TGTGCCAGCAGCCCGGGGGGGAGTCCTGGAAACACCATATATTTT
- | TRBJ2-5 | few | TRBV30 | CAWREGTSETQYF | TGTGCCTGGAGGGAGGGGACGTCGGAGACCCAGTACTTC
- | TRBJ1-1 | few | TRBV19 | CASTGATNTEAFF | TGTGCCAGTACGGGGGCGACAAACACTGAAGCTTTCTTT
TRBD1 | TRBJ2-7 | once | TRBV28 | CASSQTTGDEQYF | TGTGCCAGCAGCCAGACGACAGGGGACGAGCAGTACTTC
- | TRBJ2-5 | many | TRBV4-1 | CASSQGTETQYF | TGTGCCAGCTCCCAGGGTACGGAGACCCAGTACTTC
- | TRBJ2-1 | few | TRBV6-2/TRBV6-3 | CASSSHGRRNNEQFF | TGTGCCAGCAGTTCCCACGGCCGGCGCAACAATGAGCAGTTCTTC
TRBD2 | TRBJ2-1 | many | TRBV27 | CASSPGPGLAGGLYNEQFF | TGTGCCAGCAGTCCAGGGCCGGGACTAGCGGGAGGGCTATACAATGAGCAGTTCTTC
- | TRBJ1-1 | - | TRBV20-1 | CSARRQALNAEAFF | TGCAGTGCTAGGCGACAGGCCCTGAACGCTGAAGCTTTCTTT
- | TRBJ1-5 | many | TRBV13 | CASSFKGQPQHF | TGTGCCAGCAGCTTCAAGGGTCAGCCCCAGCATTTT
TRBD2 | TRBJ2-2 | - | TRBV7-9 | CASSSSGSHTGELFF | TGTGCCAGCAGCAGTAGCGGGAGCCACACCGGGGAGCTGTTTTTT
- | TRBJ1-3 | many | TRBV28 | CASSLIGGRDTIYF | TGTGCCAGCAGTTTAATCGGGGGCAGGGACACCATATATTTT
- | TRBJ2-7 | many | TRBV11-2 | CASSLFEGPYEQYF | TGTGCCAGCAGCTTATTTGAAGGCCCCTACGAGCAGTACTTC
- | TRBJ2-6 | many | TRBV2 | CASSEFGGTRSSGANVLTF | TGTGCCAGCAGTGAATTCGGGGGAACCAGGAGCTCTGGGGCCAACGTCCTGACTTTC
- | TRBJ1-1 | many | TRBV20-1 | CSARRVGNTEAFF | TGCAGTGCTAGAAGGGTGGGGAACACTGAAGCTTTCTTT
TRBD1 | TRBJ1-3 | many | TRBV2 | CASSETTGVAGNTIYF | TGTGCCAGCAGTGAAACAACAGGGGTCGCTGGAAACACCATATATTTT
TRBD2 | TRBJ2-1 | - | TRBV11-2 | CASSLDFSGGGVYEQFF | TGTGCCAGCAGCTTAGACTTCTCGGGAGGGGGGGTCTACGAGCAGTTCTTC
- | TRBJ2-5 | - | TRBV28 | CASMMTGQETQYF | TGTGCCAGCATGATGACAGGCCAAGAGACCCAGTACTTC
- | TRBJ1-1 | few | TRBV12-3/TRBV12-4 | CASSLAGSGNTEAFF | TGTGCCAGCAGTTTAGCCGGGTCAGGGAACACTGAAGCTTTCTTT
- | TRBJ1-4 | many | TRBV27 | CASSLLGPDEKLFF | TGTGCCAGCAGTTTGTTAGGGCCTGACGAAAAACTGTTTTTT
- | TRBJ1-1 | many | TRBV2 | CASRAQSNTEAFF | TGTGCCAGCAGAGCACAGTCGAACACTGAAGCTTTCTTT
- | TRBJ1-2 | many | TRBV7-2 | CASSLSSPLYGYTF | TGTGCCAGCAGCTTATCCAGTCCTCTCTATGGCTACACCTTC